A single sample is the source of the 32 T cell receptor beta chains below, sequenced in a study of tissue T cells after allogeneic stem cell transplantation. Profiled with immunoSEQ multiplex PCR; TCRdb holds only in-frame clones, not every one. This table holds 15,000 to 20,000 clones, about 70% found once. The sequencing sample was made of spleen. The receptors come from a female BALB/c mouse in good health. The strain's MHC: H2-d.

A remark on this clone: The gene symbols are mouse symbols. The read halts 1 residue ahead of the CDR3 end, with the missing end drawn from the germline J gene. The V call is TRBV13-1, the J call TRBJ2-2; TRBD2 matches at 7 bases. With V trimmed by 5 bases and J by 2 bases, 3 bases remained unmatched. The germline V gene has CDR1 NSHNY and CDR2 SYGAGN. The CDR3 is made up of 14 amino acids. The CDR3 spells CASRELGNTGQLYF. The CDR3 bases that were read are TGTGCCAGCAGGGAACTGGGGAACACCGGGCAGCTCTAC.

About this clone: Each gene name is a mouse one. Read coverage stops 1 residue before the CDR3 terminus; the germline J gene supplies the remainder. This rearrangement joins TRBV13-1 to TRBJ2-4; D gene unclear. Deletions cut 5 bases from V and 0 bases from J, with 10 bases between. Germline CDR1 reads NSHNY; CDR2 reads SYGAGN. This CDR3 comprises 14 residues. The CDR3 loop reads CASRPARSQNTLYF. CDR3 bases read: TGTGCCAGCAGGCCTGCACGAAGTCAAAACACCTTGTAC.

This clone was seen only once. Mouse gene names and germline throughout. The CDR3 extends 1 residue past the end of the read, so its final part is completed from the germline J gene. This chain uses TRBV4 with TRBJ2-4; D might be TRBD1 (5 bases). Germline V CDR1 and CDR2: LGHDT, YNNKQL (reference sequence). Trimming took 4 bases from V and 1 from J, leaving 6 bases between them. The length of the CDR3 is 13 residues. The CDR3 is CASSFRGQNTLYF. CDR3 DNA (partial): TGTGCCAGCAGCTTCAGGGGTCAAAACACCTTGTAC.

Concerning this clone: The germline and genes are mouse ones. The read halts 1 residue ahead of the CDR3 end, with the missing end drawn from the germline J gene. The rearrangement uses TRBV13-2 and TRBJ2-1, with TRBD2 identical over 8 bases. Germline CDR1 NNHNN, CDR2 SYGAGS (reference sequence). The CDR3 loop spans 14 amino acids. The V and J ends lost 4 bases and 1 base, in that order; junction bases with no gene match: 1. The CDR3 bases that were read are TGTGCCAGCGGTTTGGGGGGGAACTATGCTGAGCAGTTC. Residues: CASGLGGNYAEQF. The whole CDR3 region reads CASGLGGNYAEQFF.

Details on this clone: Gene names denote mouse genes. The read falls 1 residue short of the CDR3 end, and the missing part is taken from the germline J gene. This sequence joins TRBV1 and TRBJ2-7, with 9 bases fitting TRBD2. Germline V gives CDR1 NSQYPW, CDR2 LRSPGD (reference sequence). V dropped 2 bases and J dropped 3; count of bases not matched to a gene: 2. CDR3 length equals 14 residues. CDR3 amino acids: CTCSALGGIYEQYF. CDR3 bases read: TGCACCTGCAGTGCACTGGGGGGGATCTATGAACAGTAC.

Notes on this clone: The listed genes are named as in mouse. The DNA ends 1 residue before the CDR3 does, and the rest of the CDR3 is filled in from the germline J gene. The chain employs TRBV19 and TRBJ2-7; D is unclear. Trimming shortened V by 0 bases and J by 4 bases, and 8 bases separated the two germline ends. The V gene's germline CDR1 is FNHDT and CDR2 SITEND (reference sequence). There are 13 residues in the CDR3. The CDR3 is CASSIAEIYEQYF. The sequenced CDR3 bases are TGTGCCAGCAGTATAGCAGAAATATATGAACAGTAC.

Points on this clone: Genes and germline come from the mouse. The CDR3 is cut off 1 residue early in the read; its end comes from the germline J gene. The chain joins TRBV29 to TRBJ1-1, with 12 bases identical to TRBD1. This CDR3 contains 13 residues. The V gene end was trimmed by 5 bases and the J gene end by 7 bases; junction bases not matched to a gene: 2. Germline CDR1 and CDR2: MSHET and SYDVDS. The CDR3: CASSRDRGREVFF. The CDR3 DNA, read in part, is TGTGCTAGCAGTCGGGACAGGGGGCGAGAAGTCTTC. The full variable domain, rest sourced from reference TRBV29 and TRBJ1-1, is DMKVTQMPRYLIKRMGENVLLECGQDMSHETMYWYRQDPGLGLQLIYISYDVDSNSEGDIPKGYRVSRKKREHFSLILDSAKTNQTSVYFCASSRDRGREVFFGKGTRLTVV.

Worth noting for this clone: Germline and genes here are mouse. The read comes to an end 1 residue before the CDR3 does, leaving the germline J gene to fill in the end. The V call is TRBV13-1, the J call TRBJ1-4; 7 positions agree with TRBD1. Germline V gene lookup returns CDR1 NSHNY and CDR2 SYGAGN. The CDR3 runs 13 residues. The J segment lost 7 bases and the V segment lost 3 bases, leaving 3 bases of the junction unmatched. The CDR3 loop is CASSGGGTERLFF. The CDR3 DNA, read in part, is TGTGCCAGCAGTGGAGGGGGCACCGAAAGATTATTT.

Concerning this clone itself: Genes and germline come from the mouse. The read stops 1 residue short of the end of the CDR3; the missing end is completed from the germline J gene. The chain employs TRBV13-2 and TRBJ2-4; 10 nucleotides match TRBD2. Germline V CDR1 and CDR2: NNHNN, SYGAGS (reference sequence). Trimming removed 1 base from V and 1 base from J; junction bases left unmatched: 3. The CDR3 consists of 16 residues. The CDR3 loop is CASGDIGLGGQNTLYF. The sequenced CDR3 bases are TGTGCCAGCGGTGATATTGGACTGGGGGGTCAAAACACCTTGTAC.

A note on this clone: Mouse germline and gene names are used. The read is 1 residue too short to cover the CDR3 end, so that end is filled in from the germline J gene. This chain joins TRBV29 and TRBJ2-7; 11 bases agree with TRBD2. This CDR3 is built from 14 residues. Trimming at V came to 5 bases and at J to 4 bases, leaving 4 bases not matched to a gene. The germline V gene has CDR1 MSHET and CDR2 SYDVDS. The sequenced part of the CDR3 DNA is TGTGCTAGCAGTGGCCGGGACTGGGGGTATGAACAGTAC. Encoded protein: CASSGRDWGYEQY. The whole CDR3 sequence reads CASSGRDWGYEQYF.

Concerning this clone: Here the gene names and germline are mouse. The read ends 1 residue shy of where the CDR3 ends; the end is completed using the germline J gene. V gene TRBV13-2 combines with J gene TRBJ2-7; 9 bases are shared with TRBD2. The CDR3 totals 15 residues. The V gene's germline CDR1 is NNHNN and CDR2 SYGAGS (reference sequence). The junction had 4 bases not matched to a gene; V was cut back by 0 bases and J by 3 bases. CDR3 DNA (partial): TGTGCCAGCGGTGATGCTTCTGGGGGGGTCTATGAACAGTAC. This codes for CASGDASGGVYEQY. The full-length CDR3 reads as CASGDASGGVYEQYF.

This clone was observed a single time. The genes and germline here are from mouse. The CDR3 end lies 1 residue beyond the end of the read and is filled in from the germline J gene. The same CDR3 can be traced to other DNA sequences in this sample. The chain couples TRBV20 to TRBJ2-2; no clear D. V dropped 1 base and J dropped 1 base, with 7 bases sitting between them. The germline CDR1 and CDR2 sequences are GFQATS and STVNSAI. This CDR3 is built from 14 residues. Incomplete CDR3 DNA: TGTGGTGCTAGGGGACAAAAAAACACCGGGCAGCTCTAC. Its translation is CGARGQKNTGQLY. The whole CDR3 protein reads CGARGQKNTGQLYF. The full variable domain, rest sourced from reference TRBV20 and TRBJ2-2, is GALVYQYPRRTICKSGTSMRMECQAVGFQATSVAWYRQSPQKTFELIALSTVNSAIKYEQNFTQEKFPISHPNLSFSSMTVLNAYLEDRGLYLCGARGQKNTGQLYFGEGSKLTVL.

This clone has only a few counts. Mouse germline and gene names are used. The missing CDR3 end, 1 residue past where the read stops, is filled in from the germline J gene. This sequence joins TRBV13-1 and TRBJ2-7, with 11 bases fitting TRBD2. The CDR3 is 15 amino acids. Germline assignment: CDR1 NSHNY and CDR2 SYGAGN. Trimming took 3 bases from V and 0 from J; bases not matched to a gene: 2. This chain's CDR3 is CASSGDWGGSYEQYF. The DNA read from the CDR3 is TGTGCCAGCAGTGGCGACTGGGGGGGCTCCTATGAACAGTAC.

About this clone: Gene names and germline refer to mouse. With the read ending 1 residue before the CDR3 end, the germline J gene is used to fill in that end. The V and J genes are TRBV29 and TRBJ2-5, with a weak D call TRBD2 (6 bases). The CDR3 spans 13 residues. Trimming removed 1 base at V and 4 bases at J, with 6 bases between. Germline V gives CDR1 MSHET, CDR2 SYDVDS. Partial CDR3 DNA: TGTGCTAGCAGTTTATACTGGGAAGACACCCAGTAC. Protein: CASSLYWEDTQY. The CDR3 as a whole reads CASSLYWEDTQYF.

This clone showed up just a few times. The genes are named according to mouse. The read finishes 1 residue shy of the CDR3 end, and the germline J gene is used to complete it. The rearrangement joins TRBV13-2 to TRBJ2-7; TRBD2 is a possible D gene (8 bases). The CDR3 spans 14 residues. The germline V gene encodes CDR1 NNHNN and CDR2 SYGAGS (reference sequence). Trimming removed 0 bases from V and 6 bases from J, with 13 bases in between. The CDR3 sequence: CASGDARGGAEQYF. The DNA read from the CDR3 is TGTGCCAGCGGTGATGCCAGGGGGGGCGCTGAACAGTAC.

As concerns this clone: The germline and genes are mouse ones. The CDR3 DNA, read in part, is TGTGCCAGCAGCTGGGTTGAGGACGAAAGATTATTT. It encodes CASSWVEDERLF. The full CDR3 is CASSWVEDERLFF. This chain joins TRBV5 and TRBJ1-4; no clear D gene. The read ends 1 residue shy of where the CDR3 ends; the end is completed using the germline J gene. The CDR3 has 13 amino acids. V was cut by 5 bases and J by 6 bases, with 10 bases left in between. The germline V gene has CDR1 LGHNA and CDR2 YNLKQL (reference sequence).

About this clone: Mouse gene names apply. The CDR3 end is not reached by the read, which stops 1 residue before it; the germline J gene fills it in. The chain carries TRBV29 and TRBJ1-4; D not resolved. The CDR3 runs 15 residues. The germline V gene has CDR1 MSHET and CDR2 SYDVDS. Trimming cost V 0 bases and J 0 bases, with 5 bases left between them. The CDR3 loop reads CASSLSRISNERLFF. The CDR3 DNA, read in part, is TGTGCTAGCAGTTTATCACGGATTTCCAACGAAAGATTATTT.

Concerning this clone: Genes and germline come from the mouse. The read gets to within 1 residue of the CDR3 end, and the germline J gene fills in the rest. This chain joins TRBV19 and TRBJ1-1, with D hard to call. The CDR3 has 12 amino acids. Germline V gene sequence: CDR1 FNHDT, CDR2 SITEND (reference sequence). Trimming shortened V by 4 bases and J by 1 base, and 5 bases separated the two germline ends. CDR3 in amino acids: CASSRGNTEVFF. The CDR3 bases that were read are TGTGCCAGCAGTCGGGGGAACACAGAAGTCTTC.

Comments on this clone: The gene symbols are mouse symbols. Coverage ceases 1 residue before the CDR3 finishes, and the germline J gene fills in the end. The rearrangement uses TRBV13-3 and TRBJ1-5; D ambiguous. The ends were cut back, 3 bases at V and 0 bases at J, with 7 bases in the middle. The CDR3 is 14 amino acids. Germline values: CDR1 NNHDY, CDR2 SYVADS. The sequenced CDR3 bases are TGTGCCAGCAGTGCAACATATAACAACCAGGCTCCGCTT. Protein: CASSATYNNQAPL. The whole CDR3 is CASSATYNNQAPLF.

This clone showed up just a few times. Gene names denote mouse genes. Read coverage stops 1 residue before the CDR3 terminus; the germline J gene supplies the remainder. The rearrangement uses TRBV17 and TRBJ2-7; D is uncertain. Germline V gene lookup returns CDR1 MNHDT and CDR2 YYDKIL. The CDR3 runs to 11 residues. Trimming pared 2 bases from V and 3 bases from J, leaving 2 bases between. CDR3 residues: CASSRNYEQYF. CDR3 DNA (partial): TGTGCTAGCAGTAGAAACTATGAACAGTAC.

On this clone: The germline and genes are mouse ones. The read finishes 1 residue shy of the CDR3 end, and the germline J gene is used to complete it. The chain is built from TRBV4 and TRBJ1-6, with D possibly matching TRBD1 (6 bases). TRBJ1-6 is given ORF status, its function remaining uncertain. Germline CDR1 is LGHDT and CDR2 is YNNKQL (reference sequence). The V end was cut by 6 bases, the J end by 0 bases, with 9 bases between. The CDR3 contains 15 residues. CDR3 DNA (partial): TGTGCCAGCAGGGACAGAAATTCCTATAATTCGCCCCTCTAC. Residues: CASRDRNSYNSPLY. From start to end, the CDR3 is CASRDRNSYNSPLYF.

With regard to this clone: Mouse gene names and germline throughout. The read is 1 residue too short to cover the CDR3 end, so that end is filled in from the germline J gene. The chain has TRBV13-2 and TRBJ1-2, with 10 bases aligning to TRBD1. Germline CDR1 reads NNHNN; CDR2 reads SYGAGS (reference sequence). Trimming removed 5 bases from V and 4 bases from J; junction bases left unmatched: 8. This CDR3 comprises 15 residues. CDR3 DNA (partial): TGTGCCAGCGGCGCCGGGACAGGGGAGACCTCCGACTACACC. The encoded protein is CASGAGTGETSDYT. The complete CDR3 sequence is CASGAGTGETSDYTF.

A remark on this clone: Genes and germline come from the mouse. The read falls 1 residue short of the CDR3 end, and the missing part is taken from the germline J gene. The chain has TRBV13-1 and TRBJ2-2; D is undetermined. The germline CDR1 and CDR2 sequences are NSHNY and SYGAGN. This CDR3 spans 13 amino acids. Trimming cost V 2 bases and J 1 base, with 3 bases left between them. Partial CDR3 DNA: TGTGCCAGCAGTGAACAAAACACCGGGCAGCTCTAC. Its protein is CASSEQNTGQLY. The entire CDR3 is CASSEQNTGQLYF.

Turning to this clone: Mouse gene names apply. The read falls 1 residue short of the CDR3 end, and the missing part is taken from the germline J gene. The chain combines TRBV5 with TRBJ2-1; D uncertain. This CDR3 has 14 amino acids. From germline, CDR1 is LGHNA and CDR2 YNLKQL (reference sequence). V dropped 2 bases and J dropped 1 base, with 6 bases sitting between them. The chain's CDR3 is CASSQQANYAEQFF. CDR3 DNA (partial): TGTGCCAGCAGCCAACAGGCCAACTATGCTGAGCAGTTC.

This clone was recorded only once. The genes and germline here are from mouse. CDR3 loop: CTCSAAGGGTGQLYF. The sequenced part of the CDR3 DNA is TGCACCTGCAGTGCAGCGGGTGGAGGCACCGGGCAGCTCTAC. The chain uses TRBV1 and TRBJ2-2; D gene uncertain. Read data end 1 residue before the CDR3 end; the end is taken from the germline J gene. Germline assignment: CDR1 NSQYPW and CDR2 LRSPGD (reference sequence). CDR3 length equals 15 residues. V lost 1 base and J 4 bases, leaving 10 bases between the germline ends.

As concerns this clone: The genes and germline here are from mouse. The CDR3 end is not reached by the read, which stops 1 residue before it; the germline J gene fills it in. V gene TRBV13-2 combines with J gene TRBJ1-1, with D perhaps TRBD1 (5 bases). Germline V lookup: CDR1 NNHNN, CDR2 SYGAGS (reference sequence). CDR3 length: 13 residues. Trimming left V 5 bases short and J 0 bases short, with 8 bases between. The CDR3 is CASGGHANTEVFF. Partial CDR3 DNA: TGTGCCAGCGGCGGACATGCAAACACAGAAGTCTTC.

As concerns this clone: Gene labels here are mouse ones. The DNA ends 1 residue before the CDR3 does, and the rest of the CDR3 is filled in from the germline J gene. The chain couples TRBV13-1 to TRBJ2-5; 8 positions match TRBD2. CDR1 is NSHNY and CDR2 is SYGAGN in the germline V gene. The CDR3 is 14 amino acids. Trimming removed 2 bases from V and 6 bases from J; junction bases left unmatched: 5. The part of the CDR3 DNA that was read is TGTGCCAGCAGTGAACGGGGGGGCGGGGACACCCAGTAC. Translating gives CASSERGGGDTQY. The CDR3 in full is CASSERGGGDTQYF.

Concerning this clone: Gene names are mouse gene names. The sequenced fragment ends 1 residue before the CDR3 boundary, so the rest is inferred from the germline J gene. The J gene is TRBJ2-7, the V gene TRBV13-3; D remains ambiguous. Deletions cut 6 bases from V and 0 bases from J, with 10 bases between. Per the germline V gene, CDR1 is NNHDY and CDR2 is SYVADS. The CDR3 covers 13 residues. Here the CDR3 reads CASNHGISYEQYF. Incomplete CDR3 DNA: TGTGCCAGCAATCACGGAATCTCCTATGAACAGTAC.

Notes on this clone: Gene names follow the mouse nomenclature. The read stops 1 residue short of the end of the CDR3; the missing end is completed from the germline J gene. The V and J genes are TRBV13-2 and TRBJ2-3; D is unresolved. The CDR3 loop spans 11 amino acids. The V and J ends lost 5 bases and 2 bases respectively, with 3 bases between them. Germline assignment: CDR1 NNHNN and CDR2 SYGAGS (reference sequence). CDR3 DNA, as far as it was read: TGTGCCAGCGGAACTGCAGAAACGCTGTAT. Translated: CASGTAETLY. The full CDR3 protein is CASGTAETLYF.

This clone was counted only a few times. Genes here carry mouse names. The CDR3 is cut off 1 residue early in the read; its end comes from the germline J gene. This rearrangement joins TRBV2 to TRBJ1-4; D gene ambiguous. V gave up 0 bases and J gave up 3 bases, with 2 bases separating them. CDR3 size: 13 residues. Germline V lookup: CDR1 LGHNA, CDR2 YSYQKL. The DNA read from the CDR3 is TGTGCCAGCAGCCAAGATCCCAACGAAAGATTATTT. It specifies CASSQDPNERLF. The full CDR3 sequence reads CASSQDPNERLFF.

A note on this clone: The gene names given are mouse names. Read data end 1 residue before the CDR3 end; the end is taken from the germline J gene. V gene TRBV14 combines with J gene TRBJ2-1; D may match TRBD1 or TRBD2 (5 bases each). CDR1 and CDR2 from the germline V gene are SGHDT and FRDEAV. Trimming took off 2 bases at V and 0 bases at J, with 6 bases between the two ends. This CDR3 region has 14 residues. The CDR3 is CASSLGDNYAEQFF. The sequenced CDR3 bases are TGTGCCAGCAGTTTGGGGGATAACTATGCTGAGCAGTTC.

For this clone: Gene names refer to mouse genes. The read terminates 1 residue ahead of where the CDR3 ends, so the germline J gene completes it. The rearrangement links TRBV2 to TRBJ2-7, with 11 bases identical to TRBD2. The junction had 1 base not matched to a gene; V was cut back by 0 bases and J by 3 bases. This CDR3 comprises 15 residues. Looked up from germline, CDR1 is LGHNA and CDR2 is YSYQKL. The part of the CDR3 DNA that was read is TGTGCCAGCAGCCAAGAGACTGGGGGGGACTATGAACAGTAC. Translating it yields CASSQETGGDYEQY. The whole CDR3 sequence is CASSQETGGDYEQYF.